The 5 T cell receptor beta chains reported below all come from one sample, sequenced in a study of human T cells and chemical hapten exposure. Time point given: patch test 1, 2 weeks after DPC sensitization. Treatment here: therapeutic diphenylcyclopropenone sensitization with weekly scalp DPC. TCRdb ran MiXCR on the RACE reads and lists one entry per CDR3 protein. The table includes roughly 13,000 distinct CDR3 sequences, roughly 15% detected once. Sequencing used whole blood, obtained in connection with sensitization to the hapten diphenylcyclopropenone (DPC). These receptor sequences come from a woman younger than 45 with alopecia areata. Some clones in this sample may be carry-over from other donors' samples.

This clonotype counts as medium-sized. The chain uses TRBV20-1 and TRBJ1-5; perhaps TRBD1 as D (5 bases). Trimming stripped 3 bases from V and 4 bases from J, with 10 bases between. This CDR3 is 13 amino acids long. The germline V gene encodes CDR1 DFQATT and CDR2 SNEGSKA (reference sequence). CDR3: CSASVGDNQPQHF. CDR3 nucleotide sequence: TGCAGTGCTAGTGTGGGGGATAATCAGCCCCAGCATTTT.

This clonotype occurred many times. The CDR3 sequence: CASSKGIWNTGELFF. The CDR3 coding sequence is TGTGCCAGCAGTAAGGGTATCTGGAACACCGGGGAGCTGTTTTTT. The V and J genes are TRBV6-5 and TRBJ2-2; D is ambiguous. V was clipped by 5 bases and J by 1 base, with 11 bases between them. Germline values: CDR1 MNHEY, CDR2 SVGAGI. There are 15 residues in the CDR3.

The chain links TRBV7-3 to TRBJ1-2; the D gene is possibly TRBD1 (5 bases). V was pared by 5 bases and J by 3 bases, with 13 bases between. Germline values: CDR1 SGHTA, CDR2 FQGTGA. The CDR3 loop spans 14 amino acids. The CDR3 spells CASSPAQGDYGYTF. CDR3 nucleotides: TGTGCCAGCAGCCCAGCCCAGGGCGACTATGGCTACACCTTC. The complete variable domain, with remaining parts taken from reference TRBV7-3 and TRBJ1-2, reads GAGVSQTPSNKVTEKGKYVELRCDPISGHTALYWYRQSLGQGPEFLIYFQGTGAADDSGLPNDRFFAVRPEGSVSTLKIQRTERGDSAVYLCASSPAQGDYGYTFGSGTRLTVV.

This clonotype is judged medium-sized. The rearrangement links TRBV12-3 or TRBV12-4 to TRBJ1-6; 11 nucleotides match TRBD1. Germline trimming cut 6 bases from V and 8 bases from J; bases unmatched to any gene: 6. The length of the CDR3 is 15 residues. The CDR3 spells CASSPGQGADSPLHF. The CDR3 coding sequence is TGTGCCAGCAGCCCAGGACAGGGGGCGGATTCACCCCTCCACTTT.

This clonotype was observed a handful of times. The V gene is TRBV20-1, the J gene TRBJ2-5; no definite D call. The germline V and J ends were trimmed by 2 bases and 5 bases, with 12 bases remaining between them. This CDR3 has 13 amino acids. Germline V gene lookup returns CDR1 DFQATT and CDR2 SNEGSKA (reference sequence). The CDR3 spells CSARRLGLETQYF. The CDR3 DNA follows: TGCAGTGCTAGACGACTGGGGTTGGAGACCCAGTACTTC.